These T cell receptor beta chains were read from a single sample in a study of monozygotic twins with inflammatory bowel disease. TCRdb reprocessed the 5' RACE reads and stores each CDR3 protein as one record, lacking DNA. The sample totals 330,000 or so distinct CDR3 sequences; its top ten clones hold 2% to 2.5%. Input material: blood. The receptors were sampled from a human donor with ulcerative colitis or Crohn's disease, or a healthy co-twin of an affected twin (not recorded which). Each CDR3 is given with its conserved first and last residue. Fields, in order: V gene, J gene, CDR3 protein.

>TRBV2|TRBJ2-7
CASNRGTYEQYF
>TRBV7-2|TRBJ1-5
CASSGRVQQPQHF
>TRBV19|TRBJ1-1
CASAGGSTEAFF
>TRBV20-1|TRBJ2-1
CSARVSSGGPYNEQFF
>TRBV12-3/TRBV12-4|TRBJ2-7
CASSYAGVSYEQYF
>TRBV5-6|TRBJ1-6
CASRSGTGNNSPLHF
>TRBV20-1|TRBJ2-7
CSAIVDRLSYEQYF
>TRBV29-1|TRBJ2-1
CSADLAGAGNEQFF
>TRBV20-1|TRBJ2-3
CSAPGQLSTDTQYF
>TRBV4-2|TRBJ1-1
CASSPRDGVGTEAFF
>TRBV6-5|TRBJ1-1
CASSYDDRRNTEAFF
>TRBV20-1|TRBJ1-4
CSAAGGWAFNEKLFF
>TRBV7-2|TRBJ1-2
CASSNNGPGYTF
>TRBV5-1|TRBJ2-2
CASTVNTNTGELFF
>TRBV7-8|TRBJ2-7
CASSLGLNPPRLYEQYF
>TRBV3-1|TRBJ2-1
CASSPVVGQGHNEQFF
>TRBV14|TRBJ1-2
CASSQASGRASYGYTF
>TRBV5-1|TRBJ1-5
CASSLGTGVEQPQHF
>TRBV5-1|TRBJ2-1
CASSASMGGSYSYNEQFF
>TRBV6-2/TRBV6-3|TRBJ2-1
CASSTLRGYNEQFF